This TCR beta chain was retrieved from a study of T cell repertoires in cytomegalovirus infection. Study-level background: Indications came from public TCR beta signatures; they pointed to CMV infection and to a matching HLA type.

TCRdb reanalysed the reads using MiXCR and keeps one entry per CDR3 protein. Among about 740,000 distinct CDR3 sequences listed, roughly 36% were seen once. This clonotype was recorded a few times. The sample comprised PBMCs. The TCR originated in a human donor in good health (CMV status not recorded). Some clones in this sample may be carry-over from other donors' samples.

The chain's CDR3 is CASSSGGSFAQYF. The CDR3 nucleotides are TGTGCCAGCAGTTCGGGGGGATCTTTCGCGCAGTATTTT. The chain couples TRBV7-9 to TRBJ2-3; 7 bases are shared with TRBD2. The germline gives CDR1 SEHNR, CDR2 FQNEAQ (reference sequence). V lost 6 bases and J lost 10; bases outside the gene matches: 10. The CDR3 sequence is 13 residues long.